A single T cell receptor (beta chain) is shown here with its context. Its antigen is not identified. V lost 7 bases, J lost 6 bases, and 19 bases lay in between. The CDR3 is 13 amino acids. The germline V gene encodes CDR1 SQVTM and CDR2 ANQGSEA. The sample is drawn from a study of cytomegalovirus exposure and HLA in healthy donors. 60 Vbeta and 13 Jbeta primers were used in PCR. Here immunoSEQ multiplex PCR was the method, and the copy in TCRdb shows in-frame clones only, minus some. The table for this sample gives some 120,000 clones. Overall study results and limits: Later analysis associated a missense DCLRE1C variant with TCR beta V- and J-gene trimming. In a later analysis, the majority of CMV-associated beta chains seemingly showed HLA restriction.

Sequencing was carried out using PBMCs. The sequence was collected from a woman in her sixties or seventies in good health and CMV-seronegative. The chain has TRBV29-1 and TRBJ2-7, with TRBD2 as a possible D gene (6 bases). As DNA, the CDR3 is TGCAGCGCCACCCGGGACCTGCGGGGCGAGCAGTACTTC. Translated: CSATRDLRGEQYF.